These 16 T cell receptor beta chains were all obtained from the same sample, sequenced in a study of T cell repertoires in cytomegalovirus infection. TCRdb used MiXCR to reprocess the reads, holding one entry per CDR3 protein. The sample shows about 480,000 distinct CDR3 sequences, roughly a third of them seen only once. No antigen has been identified for these receptors. The sequenced sample was cultured PBMCs, obtained from culture after CMV antigen stimulation. Receptor source: a human donor in good health (CMV status not recorded). Some clones in this sample may be carry-over from other donors' samples.

The chain uses TRBV6-5 and TRBJ1-2; D is unresolved. V was trimmed by 5 bases and J by 7 bases, leaving 14 bases between them. Germline V gene lookup returns CDR1 MNHEY and CDR2 SVGAGI. This CDR3 spans 13 amino acids. CDR3 sequence reads: CASSLTGSSGYTF. DNA of the CDR3: TGTGCCAGCAGTCTGACGGGGAGTTCTGGCTACACCTTC.

This clonotype was counted only a few times. For the CDR3, the DNA is TGTGCCAGCAGCCTAAACGGACCTTATGAAGCTTTCTTT. Encoded protein: CASSLNGPYEAFF. J is TRBJ1-1 and V is TRBV7-2; D is ambiguous. Germline V gene data show CDR1 as SGHTA and CDR2 as FQGNSA. The V end was cut by 5 bases, the J end by 7 bases, with 14 bases between. The CDR3 length is 13 residues.

The gene calls are TRBV6-1 and TRBJ1-2; a possible D gene is TRBD1 (6 bases). CDR3 length: 14 amino acids. The V gene lost 6 bases and the J gene lost 0 bases, with 11 bases spanning the gap. Germline V lookup: CDR1 MNHNS, CDR2 SASEGT. CDR3 sequence: CASRGQSANYGYTF. As DNA, the CDR3 is TGTGCCAGCAGAGGACAGTCGGCTAACTATGGCTACACCTTC.

This clonotype was picked up a small number of times. The chain recombines TRBV15 with TRBJ1-3, with a possible D match to TRBD1 (6 bases). From germline, CDR1 is LNHNV and CDR2 YYDKDF (reference sequence). CDR3 length: 16 amino acids. V shed 5 bases and J shed 0 bases, with 14 bases lying between them. The CDR3 DNA follows: TGTGCCACCAGCGCGGGACAAATTTACTCTGGAAACACCATATATTTT. It encodes CATSAGQIYSGNTIYF.

This clonotype was picked up a small number of times. The V and J genes are TRBV6-1 and TRBJ1-2, with D tentatively TRBD1 (5 bases). There are 13 residues in the CDR3. Looked up from germline, CDR1 is MNHNS and CDR2 is SASEGT. Trimming took 5 bases from V and 4 from J, leaving 11 bases between them. DNA for the CDR3: TGTGCCAGCAGTACCTCAGGGATCTATGGCTACACCTTC. Encoded protein: CASSTSGIYGYTF.

The chain is built from TRBV7-2 and TRBJ2-2; possible D gene TRBD1, 6 bases. The CDR3 is 17 amino acids. The germline V gene encodes CDR1 SGHTA and CDR2 FQGNSA. The V gene lost 1 base and the J gene lost 7 bases, with 19 bases spanning the gap. In DNA form, the CDR3 reads TGTGCCAGCAGCTTAGGGGGAACAGGGATCGACATCGGGGAGCTGTTTTTT. Protein product: CASSLGGTGIDIGELFF.

At least ten counts were recorded for this clonotype. The V call is TRBV11-2, the J call TRBJ2-3; D is tentatively TRBD1 or TRBD2 (6 bases each). Trimming took 6 bases from V and 3 from J, leaving 16 bases between them. Germline V gene lookup returns CDR1 SGHAT and CDR2 FQNNGV. The CDR3 is 15 amino acids. Written as DNA, the CDR3 is TGTGCCAGCAGTTCCGGGGGCTGGGGGACAGATACGCAGTATTTT. Translation gives CASSSGGWGTDTQYF.

This chain connects TRBV28 to TRBJ1-1; the D is unclear. Per germline, CDR1 MDHEN and CDR2 SYDVKM. The CDR3 contains 17 residues. V dropped 4 bases and J dropped 0 bases, with 18 bases sitting between them. The CDR3 sequence: CASSSPSRTLLNTEAFF. CDR3 nucleotides: TGTGCCAGCAGTTCCCCCTCGAGAACTTTGCTGAACACTGAAGCTTTCTTT.

The chain joins TRBV10-3 to TRBJ2-1, with no clear D. The CDR3 extends over 15 amino acids. CDR1 is ENHRY, CDR2 SYGVKD, per germline. V was cut by 6 bases and J by 0 bases, with 12 bases left in between. In nucleotides, the CDR3 is TGTGCCATCAGGAACGTCCTCAGCTCCTACAATGAGCAGTTCTTC. It yields the protein CAIRNVLSSYNEQFF.

This clonotype was seen only a few times. Since no conserved phenylalanine or tryptophan closes the CDR3, a read error is the likely cause. No DNA is shown, since the ends of the CDR3 on it are uncertain; the CDR3 is the one TCRdb lists. V gene TRBV4-3 combines with J gene TRBJ2-3. Germline CDR1 is LGHNA and CDR2 is YSLEER. The CDR3 extends over 9 residues, inclusive of both ends. The chain's CDR3 is CASSKAVVR.

This clonotype was recorded at least ten times. The rearrangement uses TRBV7-2 and TRBJ2-7; the D gene is possibly TRBD2 (6 bases). Germline lookup yields CDR1 SGHTA and CDR2 FQGNSA. The CDR3 runs to 15 residues. The ends were cut back, 7 bases at V and 0 bases at J, with 16 bases in the middle. For the CDR3, the DNA is TGTGCCAGCACGCTTGGGGGAGGCTTCTCCTACGAGCAGTACTTC. This translates into CASTLGGGFSYEQYF.

The chain employs TRBV20-1 and TRBJ2-3; D remains ambiguous. CDR1 is DFQATT, CDR2 SNEGSKA, per germline (reference sequence). The V gene lost 2 bases and the J gene lost 0 bases, with 12 bases spanning the gap. The CDR3 totals 15 residues. The CDR3 protein is CSARPMGKSTDTQYF. The CDR3 nucleotides are TGCAGTGCTAGACCCATGGGGAAAAGCACAGATACGCAGTATTTT.

Ten or more counts support this clonotype. V is TRBV4-1 and J is TRBJ1-6; 7 bases agree with TRBD1. Trimming took 1 base from V and 10 from J; bases not matched to a gene: 10. This CDR3 contains 16 residues. Germline CDR1 reads MGHRA; CDR2 reads YSYEKL. CDR3 protein: CASSQAGGQRRSPLHF. In nucleotides, the CDR3 is TGCGCCAGCAGCCAAGCGGGGGGACAGCGGAGATCACCCCTCCACTTT.

CDR3 sequence (DNA): TGTGCCACCAGCCTGGCTGGCGATGGCTACACCTTC. Residues: CATSLAGDGYTF. The V gene is TRBV24-1, the J gene TRBJ1-2; D remains unclear. Germline values: CDR1 KGHDR, CDR2 SFDVKD. The CDR3 totals 12 residues. V was cut by 7 bases and J by 6 bases, with 11 bases left in between.

The J gene is TRBJ2-7, the V gene TRBV6-2 or TRBV6-3; a possible D gene is TRBD2 (5 bases). Germline values: CDR1 MNHEY, CDR2 SVGEGT. Trimming stripped 5 bases from V and 4 bases from J, with 9 bases between. The CDR3 is 12 amino acids. CDR3 sequence: CASSNSVYEQYV. In nucleotides, the CDR3 is TGTGCCAGCAGTAATAGCGTATACGAGCAGTACGTC.

For the CDR3, the DNA is TGTGCCAGTAGTATAGGCCGGGTCCTAATACCCAACACCGGGGAGCTGTTTTTT. Protein product: CASSIGRVLIPNTGELFF. The V and J genes are TRBV19 and TRBJ2-2; D not certain. V lost 1 base to trimming and J lost 2 bases, with 17 bases between them. Per the germline V gene, CDR1 is LNHDA and CDR2 is SQIVND (reference sequence). The CDR3 consists of 18 residues.